The text below deals with one TCR beta chain. Its cognate antigen is unknown. V was clipped by 3 bases and J by 5 bases, with 7 bases between them. The CDR3 sequence is 12 residues long. The record originates from a study of post-analysis software for immune sequencing data. Presence of unique molecular identifiers characterized the TCR beta cDNA libraries. Each batch of 1 to 10 million T cells produced 500,000 to 600,000 cDNA molecules. A single record per CDR3 protein comes from TCRdb applying MiXCR to the PCR reads. The table includes a few hundred thousand distinct CDR3 sequences, about a third detected once. Study outcomes and limitations: Compared with controls, patients showed significantly lower normalized Chao1 diversity. Samples made in the same batch grouped tightly together by F measure. Elevated frequency relative to controls characterized roughly five TRBV segments in patients, TRBV5-6, TRBV5-1 and TRBV20-1 among them.

This TCR derives from a girl aged 5 to 17 with multiple sclerosis. Sequencing used blood. The chain links TRBV12-3 or TRBV12-4 to TRBJ1-1; possible D gene TRBD1, 5 bases. The CDR3 reads CASSFEGTEAFF. Here the CDR3 DNA reads TGTGCCAGCAGTTTTGAGGGGACTGAAGCTTTCTTT.